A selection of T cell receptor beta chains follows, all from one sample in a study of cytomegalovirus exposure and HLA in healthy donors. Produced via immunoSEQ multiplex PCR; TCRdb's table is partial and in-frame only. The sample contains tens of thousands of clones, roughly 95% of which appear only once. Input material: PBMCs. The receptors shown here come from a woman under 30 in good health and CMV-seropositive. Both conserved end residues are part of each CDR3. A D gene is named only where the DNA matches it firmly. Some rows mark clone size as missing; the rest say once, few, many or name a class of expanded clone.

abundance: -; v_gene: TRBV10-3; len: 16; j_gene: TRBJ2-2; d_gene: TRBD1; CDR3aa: CAISELDREGSGELFF; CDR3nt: TGTGCCATCAGTGAGCTAGACAGGGAAGGGTCCGGGGAGCTGTTTTTT
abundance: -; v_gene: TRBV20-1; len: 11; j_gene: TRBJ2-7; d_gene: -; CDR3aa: CSASVVREQYF; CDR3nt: TGCAGTGCTAGCGTCGTTCGCGAGCAGTACTTC
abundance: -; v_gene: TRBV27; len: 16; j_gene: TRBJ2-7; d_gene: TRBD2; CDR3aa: CASSLLWLADAYEQYF; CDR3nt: TGTGCCAGCAGTTTATTATGGCTAGCGGACGCCTACGAGCAGTACTTC
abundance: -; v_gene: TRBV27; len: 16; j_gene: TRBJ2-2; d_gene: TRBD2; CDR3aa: CASSSGTSGTNGELFF; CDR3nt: TGTGCCAGCAGTTCCGGGACTAGCGGGACTAACGGGGAGCTGTTTTTT
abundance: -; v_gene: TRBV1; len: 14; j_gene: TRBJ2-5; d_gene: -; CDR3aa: CTSSQDAQRKTQYF; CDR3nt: TGCACCAGCAGCCAAGATGCCCAGCGAAAGACCCAGTACTTC
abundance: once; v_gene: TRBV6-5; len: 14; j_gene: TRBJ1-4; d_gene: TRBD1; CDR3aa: CASSYEQDRGKLFF; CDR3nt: TGTGCCAGCAGTTACGAGCAAGACAGGGGAAAACTGTTTTTT
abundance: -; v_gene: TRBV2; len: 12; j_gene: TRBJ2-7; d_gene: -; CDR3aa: CASSVLAYEQYF; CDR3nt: TGTGCCAGCAGTGTCTTAGCCTACGAGCAGTACTTC
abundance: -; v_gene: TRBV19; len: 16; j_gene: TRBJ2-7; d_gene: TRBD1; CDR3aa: CASTQTGDRATYEQYF; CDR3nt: TGTGCCAGTACCCAGACCGGGGACAGGGCGACCTACGAGCAGTACTTC
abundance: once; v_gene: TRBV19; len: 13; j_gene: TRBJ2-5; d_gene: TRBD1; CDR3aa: CASSMDREETQYF; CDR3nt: TGTGCCAGTAGTATGGACAGGGAGGAGACCCAGTACTTC
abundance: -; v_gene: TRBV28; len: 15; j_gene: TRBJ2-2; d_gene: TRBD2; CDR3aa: CASIGLAGSSGELFF; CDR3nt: TGTGCCAGTATCGGACTAGCGGGATCCTCCGGGGAGCTGTTTTTT
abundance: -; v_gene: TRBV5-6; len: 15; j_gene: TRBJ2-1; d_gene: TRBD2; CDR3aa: CASSLVAGGSDEQFF; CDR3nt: TGTGCCAGCAGCTTGGTTGCGGGAGGGAGCGATGAGCAGTTCTTC
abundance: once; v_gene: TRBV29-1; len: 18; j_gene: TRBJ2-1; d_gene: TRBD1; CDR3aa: CSATRPDRAILSYNEQFF; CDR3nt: TGCAGCGCCACCCGCCCGGACAGGGCCATACTATCCTACAATGAGCAGTTCTTC
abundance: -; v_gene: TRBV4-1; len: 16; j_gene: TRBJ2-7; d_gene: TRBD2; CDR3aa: CASSQVSTSGSYEQYF; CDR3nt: TGCGCCAGCAGCCAAGTTTCGACTAGCGGGAGCTACGAGCAGTACTTC
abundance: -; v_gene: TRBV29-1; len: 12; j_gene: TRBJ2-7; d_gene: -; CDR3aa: CSVEGSSYEQYF; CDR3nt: TGCAGCGTTGAGGGCTCCTCCTACGAGCAGTACTTC
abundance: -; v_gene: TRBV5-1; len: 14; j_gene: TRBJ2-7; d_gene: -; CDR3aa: CASSLEQGSYEQYF; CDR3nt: TGCGCCAGCAGCTTGGAACAGGGCTCCTACGAGCAGTACTTC
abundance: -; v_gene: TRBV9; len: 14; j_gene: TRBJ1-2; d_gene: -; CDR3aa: CASRGGLRNYGYTF; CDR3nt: TGTGCCAGCAGAGGAGGCCTACGGAACTATGGCTACACCTTC
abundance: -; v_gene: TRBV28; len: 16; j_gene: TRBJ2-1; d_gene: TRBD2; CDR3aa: CASSSTLAGRYNEQFF; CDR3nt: TGTGCCAGCAGTTCAACATTAGCGGGACGATACAATGAGCAGTTCTTC
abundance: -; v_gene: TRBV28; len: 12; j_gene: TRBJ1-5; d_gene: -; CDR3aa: CATGVGNQPQHF; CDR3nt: TGTGCCACAGGGGTGGGGAATCAGCCCCAGCATTTT
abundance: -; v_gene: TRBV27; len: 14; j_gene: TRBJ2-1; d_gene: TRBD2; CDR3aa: CASRRLAELNEQFF; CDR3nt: TGTGCCAGCAGACGACTAGCGGAGTTAAATGAGCAGTTCTTC
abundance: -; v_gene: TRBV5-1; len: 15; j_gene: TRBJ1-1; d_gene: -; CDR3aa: CASSLMDITNTEAFF; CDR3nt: TGCGCCAGCAGCCTAATGGACATAACGAACACTGAAGCTTTCTTT
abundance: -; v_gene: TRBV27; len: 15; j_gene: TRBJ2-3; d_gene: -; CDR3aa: CASTGGSHPTDTQYF; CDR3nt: TGTGCCAGCACTGGTGGGAGTCATCCCACAGATACGCAGTATTTT
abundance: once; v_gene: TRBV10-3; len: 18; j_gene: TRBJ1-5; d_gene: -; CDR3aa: CAISESNSGGFGNQPQHF; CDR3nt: TGTGCCATCAGTGAGTCAAATTCGGGGGGCTTCGGCAATCAGCCCCAGCATTTT
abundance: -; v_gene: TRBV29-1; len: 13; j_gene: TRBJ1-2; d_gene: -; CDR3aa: CSVERGGSYGYTF; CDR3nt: TGCAGCGTTGAACGGGGGGGCTCCTATGGCTACACCTTC
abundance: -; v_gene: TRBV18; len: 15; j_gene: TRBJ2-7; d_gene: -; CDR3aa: CASSPRDGSWYEQYF; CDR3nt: TGTGCCAGCTCACCACGAGACGGGAGTTGGTACGAGCAGTACTTC
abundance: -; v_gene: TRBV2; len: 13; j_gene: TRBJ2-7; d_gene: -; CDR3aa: CASSEKASYEQYF; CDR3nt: TGTGCCAGCAGTGAGAAAGCCTCCTACGAGCAGTACTTC
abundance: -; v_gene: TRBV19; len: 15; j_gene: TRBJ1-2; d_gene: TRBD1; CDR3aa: CASRNRDSSSNSYTF; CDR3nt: TGTGCCAGTAGGAACCGGGACAGCTCCAGCAATAGCTACACCTTC